This is a list of T cell receptor beta chains from one sample in a study of shared clonotypes between healthy human individuals. TCRdb keeps only in-frame clones here, not all; method: immunoSEQ multiplex PCR. Here the sample spans about 480,000 clones, 70% to 80% being singletons. The specimen was PBMCs. These receptors came from a woman aged 40 to 50 in good health. Some clones in this sample may be carry-over from other donors' samples. Both conserved end residues are trimmed from each CDR3. Rows may omit the clone size; those that give it use once, few, many or a size class.

J: TRBJ2-3
V: TRBV25-1
size: few
CDR3: ASTGTSGRARTDTQY

J: TRBJ1-1
V: TRBV9
size: -
CDR3: ASSVRGKVGGEDTEAF

J: TRBJ2-2
V: TRBV6-6
size: -
CDR3: ASSKTTEPSGELF

J: TRBJ2-1
V: TRBV2
size: -
CDR3: ASTGTLTYNEQF

J: TRBJ2-5
V: TRBV19
size: -
CDR3: ASAPLAAGETQY

J: TRBJ2-5
V: TRBV19
size: -
CDR3: ASSIPRGSGRIQETQY

J: TRBJ2-3
V: TRBV28
size: -
CDR3: ASKLSGDTQY

J: TRBJ2-6
V: TRBV5-1
size: -
CDR3: ASSSGNSGANVLT

J: TRBJ1-1
V: TRBV18
size: -
CDR3: ASSPGTGVGTEAF

J: TRBJ2-5
V: TRBV5-1
size: -
CDR3: ASGRMSQETQY

J: TRBJ2-1
V: TRBV7-9
size: -
CDR3: ASSSRSQMQF

J: TRBJ2-7
V: TRBV27
size: -
CDR3: ASSLNGVGDEQY

J: TRBJ2-7
V: TRBV28
size: -
CDR3: ASSLGGPSTYEQY

J: TRBJ1-2
V: TRBV10-3
size: -
CDR3: ASMLTGGGGYT

J: TRBJ2-3
V: TRBV18
size: -
CDR3: ASSPLGLTHTDTQY

J: TRBJ2-7
V: TRBV5-1
size: -
CDR3: ASNKGGEAYEQY

J: TRBJ2-2
V: TRBV11-3
size: -
CDR3: ASSTQPRGTGELF

J: TRBJ2-5
V: TRBV30
size: once
CDR3: AWSVGAVAQETQY

J: TRBJ2-3
V: TRBV28
size: -
CDR3: ASRESGGRDTQY

J: TRBJ2-7
V: TRBV30
size: -
CDR3: AWHNRGYEQY

J: TRBJ2-1
V: TRBV9
size: -
CDR3: ASTGGLMTRGEQF

J: TRBJ2-1
V: TRBV2
size: -
CDR3: ASSGTSGRRRNEQF

J: TRBJ2-3
V: TRBV18
size: -
CDR3: ASSPPGTGVTQY

J: TRBJ1-1
V: TRBV18
size: -
CDR3: ATTTGGGGTEAF

J: TRBJ2-1
V: TRBV5-8
size: few
CDR3: ASSFYGGQGGYEQF

J: TRBJ1-1
V: TRBV28
size: -
CDR3: ASIQQGTEAF

J: TRBJ2-7
V: TRBV5-1
size: -
CDR3: ASSRTGDYEQY

J: TRBJ2-7
V: TRBV7-6
size: -
CDR3: ASSLGPSGEQY

J: TRBJ2-7
V: TRBV28
size: -
CDR3: ASSTPVFTGTGANEQY

J: TRBJ2-7
V: TRBV7-8
size: -
CDR3: ASSLYMGQAAYEQY

J: TRBJ1-2
V: TRBV5-6
size: -
CDR3: ASSLLGKQGNGYT

J: TRBJ1-1
V: TRBV18
size: -
CDR3: ASSPTGQGAVDTEAF

J: TRBJ1-5
V: TRBV7-2
size: -
CDR3: ASSLVRSSNQPQH

J: TRBJ1-5
V: TRBV6-1
size: -
CDR3: ASSEDSINQPQH

J: TRBJ2-5
V: TRBV6-5
size: -
CDR3: ASSGQSRGTQY

J: TRBJ2-5
V: TRBV5-1
size: -
CDR3: ASSLGGGTDETQY

J: -
V: TRBV7-8
size: -
CDR3: ASSLQRRLAEPFYEQY

J: TRBJ2-2
V: TRBV14
size: -
CDR3: ASSQESGIDTGELF

J: TRBJ2-2
V: TRBV14
size: -
CDR3: ASSYREASGTGELF

J: TRBJ2-5
V: TRBV28
size: -
CDR3: ASGKIRGYQETQY

J: TRBJ2-2
V: TRBV28
size: -
CDR3: ATQRDFTGELF

J: TRBJ2-7
V: TRBV10-3
size: -
CDR3: AILAGEGVYEQY

J: TRBJ2-3
V: TRBV7-3
size: -
CDR3: ASSLRRTDTQY

J: TRBJ2-1
V: TRBV5-1
size: -
CDR3: ASSPGLTYNEQF

J: TRBJ2-5
V: TRBV30
size: -
CDR3: AWDRGLFETQY

J: TRBJ2-3
V: TRBV10-3
size: -
CDR3: AISEGGGDTQY

J: TRBJ2-2
V: TRBV11-3
size: -
CDR3: ASSLGLVGGGELF

J: TRBJ1-2
V: TRBV28
size: once
CDR3: ASSPRGAGYT

J: TRBJ2-5
V: TRBV7-7
size: -
CDR3: ASSLGGQGQETQY

J: TRBJ2-2
V: TRBV7-3
size: few
CDR3: ASSRDRANTGELF

J: TRBJ1-1
V: TRBV19
size: -
CDR3: ASSIGMNTEAF

J: TRBJ2-1
V: TRBV7-2
size: -
CDR3: ASSPTVFLGSYNEQF

J: TRBJ1-1
V: TRBV10-2
size: once
CDR3: ASRTGGGNTEAF

J: TRBJ2-7
V: TRBV7-2
size: -
CDR3: ASSFATPGQGSYEQY

J: TRBJ2-7
V: TRBV6-6
size: -
CDR3: ASRPRDINYEQY

J: TRBJ1-2
V: TRBV5-4
size: once
CDR3: ASSWGQGSTYGYT